These 7 T cell receptor beta chains share one sample of origin, sequenced in a study of radiotherapy plus CTLA-4 blockade in lung cancer. The data were produced by immunoSEQ multiplex PCR, yet TCRdb's version contains in-frame clones alone and is incomplete. The repertoire holds approximately 85,000 clones, with approximately 82% as singletons. Sequencing used peripheral blood, obtained from a patient treated with radiotherapy plus ipilimumab. The receptor set was obtained from a human donor with non-small cell lung cancer that progressed on radiotherapy plus ipilimumab.

The chain employs TRBV10-1 and TRBJ1-5; no definite D call. V shed 8 bases and J shed 4 bases, with 12 bases lying between them. This CDR3 is 13 amino acids long. The V gene's germline CDR1 is WNHNN and CDR2 SYGVQD (reference sequence). This chain's CDR3 is CASDDGNNQPQHF. The CDR3 DNA sequence: TGCGCCAGCGATGACGGGAATAATCAGCCCCAGCATTTT.

The rearrangement joins TRBV18 to TRBJ2-5; D remains ambiguous. With 0 bases removed from V and 7 bases from J, the gap between germline ends came to 6 bases. The CDR3 runs 12 residues. Per the germline V gene, CDR1 is KGHSH and CDR2 is LQKENI. The CDR3 DNA follows: TGTGCCAGCTCACCACCGGGCCGGACCCAGTACTTC. It codes for CASSPPGRTQYF.

This clone was recorded a few times. The chain couples TRBV6-1 to TRBJ1-2; TRBD1 aligns across 8 bases. Trimming removed 2 bases from V and 7 bases from J; junction bases left unmatched: 15. This CDR3 comprises 17 residues. Germline CDR1 and CDR2: MNHNS and SASEGT. The DNA for the CDR3 is TGTGCCAGCAGTGAAATGGGGACAGGCGTGCTCGGGGGTGGCTACACCTTC. It translates to CASSEMGTGVLGGGYTF.

This chain connects TRBV7-6 to TRBJ1-6; D not resolved. CDR1 is SGHVS and CDR2 is FNYEAQ in the germline V gene. This CDR3 spans 16 amino acids. V lost 5 bases and J lost 4, with 15 bases in between. CDR3 sequence reads: CASSVERGIYNSPLHF. The CDR3 DNA reads TGTGCCAGCAGCGTCGAACGGGGAATATATAATTCACCCCTCCACTTT.

The chain links TRBV30 to TRBJ2-7; possibly TRBD2 for D (5 bases). This CDR3 has 14 residues. The V gene's germline CDR1 is GTSNPN and CDR2 SVGIG (reference sequence). The V gene lost 3 bases and the J gene lost 4 bases, with 16 bases spanning the gap. Written as DNA, the CDR3 is TGTGCCTGGAGGGCAGGAGGCAGCTTATACGAGCAGTACTTC. Protein sequence: CAWRAGGSLYEQYF.

J is TRBJ1-2 and V is TRBV9, with TRBD1 matching over 8 bases. Trimming removed 5 bases from V and 5 bases from J; junction bases left unmatched: 14. The CDR3 spans 16 residues. Germline assignment: CDR1 SGDLS and CDR2 YYNGEE. CDR3 coding DNA: TGTGCCAGCAGTTCGGACAGGGTCCTATGGGAGTATGGCTACACCTTC. Translated: CASSSDRVLWEYGYTF.

The chain couples TRBV7-2 to TRBJ2-7; D gene uncertain. Trimming pared 0 bases from V and 3 bases from J, leaving 15 bases between. This CDR3 spans 16 amino acids. Germline CDR1 is SGHTA and CDR2 is FQGNSA. DNA for the CDR3: TGTGCCAGCAGCTTAGCGGTGGCACAAACCTACTACGAGCAGTACTTC. Protein sequence: CASSLAVAQTYYEQYF.